A selection of T cell receptor beta chains follows, all from one sample in a study of response to subunit inactivated influenza vaccine. TCRdb processed the RT-PCR reads anew with MiXCR; each CDR3 protein has one entry. The sample records more than 600,000 distinct CDR3 sequences, about 18% being singletons. The specimen was PBMCs from blood, collected more than 4 days after vaccination. All receptors come from a man aged 50-60 years who received an inactivated influenza vaccine. Both conserved end residues are trimmed from each CDR3. Expanded clones are given a class, and other clones once, few, many or no size at all.

clone size | V gene | CDR3 protein
. | TRBV27 | ASSPVFTGELF
. | TRBV20-1 | SVGPTSTDTQY
. | TRBV12-3/TRBV12-4 | ASSFWLAETDTQY
few | TRBV12-3/TRBV12-4 | ASSREGNRPTEQF
few | TRBV20-1 | SARAASRLNSPLH
. | TRBV20-1 | SPGQGASYGYT
. | TRBV15 | ATSRDAGINSPLH
few | TRBV6-5 | ASSSVGFYYGYT
many | TRBV12-3/TRBV12-4 | ASTASGSYNEQF
. | TRBV28 | ASSFIEDTQY